A selection of T cell receptor beta chains follows, all from one sample in a study of shared clonotypes between healthy human individuals. Sequencing was performed with immunoSEQ multiplex PCR; in TCRdb, only in-frame clones are kept and a portion is missing. The sample has some 1.1 million clones, roughly 77% seen once; the top ten hold over 0.8%. The sample consisted of memory CD4+ T cells from PBMCs. All receptors come from a young man in good health. Some clones in this sample may be carry-over from other donors' samples. CDR3s include the opening cysteine and the closing phenylalanine or tryptophan. A D gene is named only where the DNA matches it firmly. The size of a clone is reported for some rows only, either as once, few or many, or as a class for expanded clones.

V gene	D gene	J gene	clone size	CDR3 protein	CDR3 DNA
TRBV7-8	-	TRBJ1-5	-	CASSLVTGGGQPQHF	TGTGCCAGCAGCTTAGTGACAGGAGGGGGTCAGCCCCAGCATTTT
TRBV6-5	TRBD1	TRBJ1-2	few	CASSYSGQPNGYTF	TGTGCCAGCAGTTACTCGGGACAGCCTAATGGCTACACCTTC
TRBV5-1	TRBD2	TRBJ2-5	-	CASSLVLAGFQETQYF	TGCGCCAGCAGCTTGGTACTAGCGGGATTCCAAGAGACCCAGTACTTC
TRBV14	-	TRBJ1-4	-	CASSLRRSLNEKLFF	TGTGCCAGCAGCCTTAGACGGTCCCTTAATGAAAAACTGTTTTTT
TRBV5-1	-	TRBJ2-1	-	CASTTRVSSYNEQFF	TGCGCCAGCACCACTAGGGTGAGCTCCTACAATGAGCAGTTCTTC
TRBV10-1	-	TRBJ2-3	-	CASGGDRDTDTQYF	TGCGCCAGCGGAGGGGACAGAGACACAGATACGCAGTATTTT
TRBV5-1	-	TRBJ2-7	-	CASSLGATSSYEQYF	TGCGCCAGCAGCTTGGGAGCGACCAGCTCCTACGAGCAGTACTTC
TRBV11-2	-	TRBJ1-4	-	CASSPGALREKLFF	TGTGCCAGCAGCCCCGGTGCTCTACGTGAAAAACTGTTTTTT
TRBV6-5	-	TRBJ2-2	-	CASSLGVGELFF	TGTGCCAGCAGTCTAGGGGTGGGGGAGCTGTTTTTT
TRBV4-1	-	TRBJ2-5	-	CASSQDSRGIETQYF	TGCGCCAGCAGCCAAGATAGTAGGGGGATTGAGACCCAGTACTTC
TRBV5-1	-	TRBJ1-5	-	CASSEGGGNQPQHF	TGCGCCAGCAGCGAAGGGGGGGGCAATCAGCCCCAGCATTTT
TRBV5-1	TRBD2	TRBJ2-1	-	CASSRPGLAGVTEQFF	TGCGCCAGCAGCCGGCCGGGACTAGCGGGAGTTACTGAGCAGTTCTTC
TRBV21-1	-	TRBJ1-1	-	CASRDTEAFF	TGTGCCAGCAGAGACACTGAAGCTTTCTTT
TRBV28	TRBD1	TRBJ2-3	-	CASSRRGTGSTDTQYF	TGTGCCAGCAGCCGCAGGGGGACCGGGAGCACAGATACGCAGTATTTT
TRBV2	-	TRBJ1-5	-	CASSVGNQPQHF	TGTGCCAGCAGTGTGGGCAATCAGCCCCAGCATTTT
TRBV7-9	-	TRBJ2-7	-	CASSQGIGSQQYF	TGTGCCAGCAGCCAAGGCATTGGGTCACAGCAGTACTTC
TRBV7-9	-	TRBJ2-3	once	CASSLARASTDTQYF	TGTGCCAGCAGCTTAGCCCGGGCCAGCACAGATACGCAGTATTTT
TRBV25-1	-	TRBJ2-3	few	CASSINRGPTTDTQYF	TGTGCCAGCAGTATCAATCGCGGGCCGACCACAGATACGCAGTATTTT
TRBV28	-	TRBJ1-5	-	CASSLGNGQPQHF	TGTGCCAGCAGTTTGGGGAATGGTCAGCCCCAGCATTTT
TRBV7-3	-	TRBJ1-4	-	CASSLKQGRDEKLFF	TGTGCCAGCAGCTTAAAGCAGGGGCGGGATGAAAAACTGTTTTTT
TRBV29-1	-	TRBJ2-7	-	CSVVRGEEQYF	TGCAGCGTTGTCAGGGGTGAGGAGCAGTACTTC
TRBV27	-	TRBJ2-7	-	CASSPLSNSYEQYF	TGTGCCAGCAGTCCGTTGTCAAACTCCTACGAGCAGTACTTC
TRBV5-1	TRBD1	TRBJ2-2	-	CASSIQGATGELFF	TGCGCCAGCAGCATACAGGGGGCGACCGGGGAGCTGTTTTTT
TRBV5-1	-	TRBJ2-7	few	CASSPSRSLDEQYF	TGCGCCAGCAGCCCCTCGAGGTCTCTAGACGAGCAGTACTTC
TRBV25-1	TRBD2	TRBJ2-1	-	CASSDSGLAIRKREQFF	TGTGCCAGCAGTGACTCCGGACTAGCGATCCGAAAGCGCGAGCAGTTCTTC
TRBV6-6	TRBD1	TRBJ2-6	-	CASKEDRAGANVLTF	TGTGCCAGCAAAGAAGACAGGGCTGGGGCCAACGTCCTGACTTTC
TRBV30	TRBD1	TRBJ2-7	-	CAWSVIFWDSSYEQYF	TGTGCCTGGAGTGTAATCTTTTGGGACAGTAGCTACGAGCAGTACTTC
TRBV14	-	TRBJ2-3	-	CASSPSPGVTTDTQYF	TGTGCCAGCAGCCCTTCCCCGGGGGTCACCACAGATACGCAGTATTTT
TRBV2	-	TRBJ2-1	-	CASSGVSPRSEQFF	TGTGCCAGCAGTGGAGTTAGCCCTCGAAGTGAGCAGTTCTTC
TRBV28	TRBD2	TRBJ2-2	-	CASSSLRASGSLTGELFF	TGTGCCAGCAGTTCCCTCCGGGCTAGCGGGAGTCTCACCGGGGAGCTGTTTTTT
TRBV7-9	-	TRBJ2-3	-	CASGPRRLTDTQYF	TGTGCCAGCGGTCCCAGGAGACTCACAGATACGCAGTATTTT
TRBV28	-	TRBJ2-5	-	CASSPTLRSQYF	TGTGCCAGCAGCCCGACCTTACGGTCCCAGTACTTC
TRBV7-8	TRBD2	TRBJ2-1	-	CASSQTPSGGYNEQFF	TGTGCCAGCAGCCAGACCCCTAGCGGTGGGTACAATGAGCAGTTCTTC
TRBV6-4	TRBD2	TRBJ2-2	-	CASSDSSGNTEELFF	TGTGCCAGCAGTGACTCTAGCGGGAACACCGAGGAGCTGTTTTTT